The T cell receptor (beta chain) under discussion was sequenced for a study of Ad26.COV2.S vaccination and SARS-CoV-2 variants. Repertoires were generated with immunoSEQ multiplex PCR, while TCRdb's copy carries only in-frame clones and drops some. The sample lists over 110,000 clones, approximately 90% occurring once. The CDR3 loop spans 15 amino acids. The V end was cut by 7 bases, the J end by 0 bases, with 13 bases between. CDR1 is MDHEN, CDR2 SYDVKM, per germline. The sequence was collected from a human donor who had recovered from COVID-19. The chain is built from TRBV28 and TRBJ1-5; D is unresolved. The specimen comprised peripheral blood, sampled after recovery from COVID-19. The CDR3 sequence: CASTLHARSNQPQHF. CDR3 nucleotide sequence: TGTGCCAGCACCCTCCACGCCCGTAGCAATCAGCCCCAGCATTTT.